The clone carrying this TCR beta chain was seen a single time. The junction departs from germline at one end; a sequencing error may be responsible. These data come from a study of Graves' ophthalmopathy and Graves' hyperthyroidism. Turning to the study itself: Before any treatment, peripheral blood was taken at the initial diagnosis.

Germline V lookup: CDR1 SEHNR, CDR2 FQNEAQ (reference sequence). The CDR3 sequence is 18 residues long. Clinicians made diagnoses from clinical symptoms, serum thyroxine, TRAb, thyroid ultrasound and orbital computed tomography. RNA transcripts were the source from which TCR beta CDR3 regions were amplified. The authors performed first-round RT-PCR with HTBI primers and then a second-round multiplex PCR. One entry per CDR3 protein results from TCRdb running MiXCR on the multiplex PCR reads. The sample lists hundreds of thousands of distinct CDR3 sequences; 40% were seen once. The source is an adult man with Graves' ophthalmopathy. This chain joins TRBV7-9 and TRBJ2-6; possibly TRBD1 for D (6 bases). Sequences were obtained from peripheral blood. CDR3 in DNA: TGCGCCAGCAGCCAAGGCCCCCGAGGGGGTGGTGGGGCCAACGTCCTGACTTTC. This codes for CASSQGPRGGGGANVLTF.